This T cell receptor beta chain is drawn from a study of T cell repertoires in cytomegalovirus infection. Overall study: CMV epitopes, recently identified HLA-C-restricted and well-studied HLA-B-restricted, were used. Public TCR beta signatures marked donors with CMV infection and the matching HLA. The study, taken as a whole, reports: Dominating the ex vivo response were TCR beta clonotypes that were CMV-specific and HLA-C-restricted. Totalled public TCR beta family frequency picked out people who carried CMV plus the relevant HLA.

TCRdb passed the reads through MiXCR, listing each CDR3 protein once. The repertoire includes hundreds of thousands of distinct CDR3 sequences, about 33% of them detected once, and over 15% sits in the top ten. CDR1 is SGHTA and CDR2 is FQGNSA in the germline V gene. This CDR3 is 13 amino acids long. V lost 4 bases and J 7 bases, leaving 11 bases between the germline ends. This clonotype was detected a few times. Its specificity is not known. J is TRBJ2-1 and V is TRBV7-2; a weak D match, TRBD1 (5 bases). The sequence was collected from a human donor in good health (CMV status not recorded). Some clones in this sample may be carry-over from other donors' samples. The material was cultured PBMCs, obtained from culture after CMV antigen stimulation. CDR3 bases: TGTGCCAGCAGCTCAAGGGGTTGGAATGAGCAGTTCTTC. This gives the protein CASSSRGWNEQFF.